These 15 T cell receptor beta chains were sequenced from one sample in a study of T cell changes during pregnancy in multiple sclerosis. Repertoires were generated with immunoSEQ multiplex PCR, while TCRdb's copy carries only in-frame clones and drops some. Counted here are tens of thousands of clones, around nine tenths occurring once; the ten biggest clones make up 0.4% to 0.6%. The sample consisted of CD4+ T cells from peripheral blood mononuclear cells, taken in the second trimester of pregnancy. The source of these receptors is a female donor with multiple sclerosis, enrolled in a pregnancy study.

The chain has TRBV7-2 and TRBJ2-3, with 8 bases identical to TRBD2. With V trimmed by 5 bases and J by 0 bases, 7 bases remained unmatched. Germline V gives CDR1 SGHTA, CDR2 FQGNSA. The CDR3 totals 16 residues. CDR3 bases: TGTGCCAGCAGCCCCGGACTAGCCTCTAGCACAGATACGCAGTATTTT. It is translated as CASSPGLASSTDTQYF.

The CDR3 region is CASSLLRGGAFEQYF. CDR3 nucleotides: TGTGCCAGCAGCTTACTACGGGGGGGGGCTTTCGAGCAGTACTTC. The chain employs TRBV7-2 and TRBJ2-7; 8 nucleotides line up with TRBD2. J gave up 6 bases and V 2 bases, and 9 bases lay outside the gene matches. The CDR3 runs to 15 residues. Looked up from germline, CDR1 is SGHTA and CDR2 is FQGNSA.

V is TRBV28 and J is TRBJ2-7, with 10 positions matching TRBD1. V shed 4 bases, J shed 4 bases, and the junction held 10 bases outside the gene matches. The length of the CDR3 is 16 residues. CDR1 and CDR2 (germline): MDHEN, SYDVKM. The DNA for the CDR3 is TGTGCCAGCAGTTGGGACAGGGGCCGGACTTCTTACGAGCAGTACTTC. Translated: CASSWDRGRTSYEQYF.

The chain uses TRBV30 and TRBJ2-7; 8 nucleotides agree with TRBD1. V trimming: 6 bases; J trimming: 2 bases; junction bases outside the gene matches: 12. Per the germline V gene, CDR1 is GTSNPN and CDR2 is SVGIG (reference sequence). This CDR3 is 15 amino acids long. The CDR3 loop is CACTPGTGGAYEQYF. The DNA for the CDR3 is TGTGCCTGCACCCCAGGGACAGGTGGCGCCTACGAGCAGTACTTC.

V is TRBV2 and J is TRBJ2-3; D uncertain. The germline V and J ends were trimmed by 4 bases and 4 bases, with 9 bases remaining between them. Germline CDR1 and CDR2: SNHLY and FYNNEI. The CDR3 has 13 residues. In DNA, the CDR3 is TGTGCCAGCAGTGCGCGCACCGCAGATACGCAGTATTTT. Residues: CASSARTADTQYF.

V and J are TRBV5-1 and TRBJ2-1; 8 bases are a match to TRBD1. The CDR3 consists of 16 residues. CDR1 SGHRS and CDR2 YFSETQ come from the germline V gene. The V segment lost 2 bases and the J segment 5 bases; nucleotides outside the gene matches: 9. Written as DNA, the CDR3 is TGCGCCAGCAGCTTAGTCGCCAGGACAGGGAACAATGAGCAGTTCTTC. This codes for CASSLVARTGNNEQFF.

This clone was seen a single time. This sample also contains other DNA sequences that code for the same CDR3. This chain uses TRBV19 with TRBJ2-3, with D possibly matching TRBD2 (5 bases). Germline V CDR1 and CDR2: LNHDA, SQIVND (reference sequence). V lost 3 bases, J lost 1 base, and 5 bases lay in between. CDR3 size: 13 residues. The CDR3 sequence is CASSIGGTDTQYF. CDR3 sequence (DNA): TGTGCCAGTAGTATCGGGGGCACAGATACGCAGTATTTT.

This clone was seen a few times. This chain connects TRBV28 to TRBJ1-1; the D gene is possibly TRBD1 (6 bases). Between the trimmed V and J ends, which lost 8 bases and 3 bases, there was a span of 13 bases. This CDR3 has 13 residues. Germline CDR1 reads MDHEN; CDR2 reads SYDVKM. CDR3 sequence: CASWGQQHTEAFF. For the CDR3, the DNA is TGTGCCAGCTGGGGGCAGCAGCACACTGAAGCTTTCTTT.

The chain combines TRBV6-5 with TRBJ2-7; a weak D match, TRBD1 (8 bases). This CDR3 is built from 15 residues. Germline-derived CDR1 and CDR2 are MNHEY and SVGAGI. V was cut by 3 bases and J by 6 bases, with 18 bases left in between. This CDR3 reads CASSYSTTGEGEQYF. In nucleotides, the CDR3 is TGTGCCAGCAGTTATTCTACGACAGGGGAGGGCGAGCAGTACTTC.

This chain joins TRBV5-4 and TRBJ2-7; 12 nucleotides agree with TRBD1. The V gene's germline CDR1 is SGHNT and CDR2 YYREEE (reference sequence). The CDR3 consists of 14 residues. V gave up 4 bases and J gave up 10 bases; unmatched junction bases: 9. As DNA, the CDR3 is TGTGCCAGCAGCCCAGGGACAGGGGGCACGCAACAGTACTTC. It encodes CASSPGTGGTQQYF.

This rearrangement joins TRBV6-1 to TRBJ2-1; D remains unclear. The germline CDR1 and CDR2 sequences are MNHNS and SASEGT. The CDR3 extends over 16 amino acids. V was shortened by 3 bases and J by 5 bases, with 17 bases between the two germline ends. This CDR3 is CASSEGIRMLNNEQFF. The CDR3 DNA reads as TGTGCCAGCAGTGAGGGCATAAGGATGCTCAACAATGAGCAGTTCTTC.

This clone occurred once. The chain is built from TRBV11-1 and TRBJ1-1; D possibly corresponds to TRBD1 (5 bases). The CDR3 sequence is 14 residues long. The V end was cut by 5 bases, the J end by 2 bases, with 12 bases between. Per germline, CDR1 SGHAT and CDR2 FQDESV (reference sequence). CDR3 loop: CASSPRQSNTEAFF. As DNA, the CDR3 is TGTGCCAGCAGCCCGAGACAGAGCAACACTGAAGCTTTCTTT.

This clone was seen only once. CDR3 residues: CASSENTDYGYTF. For the CDR3, the DNA is TGTGCCAGCAGTGAAAATACTGATTATGGCTACACCTTC. The chain uses TRBV6-1 and TRBJ1-2; D unresolved. CDR3 size: 13 residues. In germline, CDR1 is MNHNS, CDR2 SASEGT. V shed 2 bases and J shed 5 bases, with 9 bases lying between them.

CDR3 nucleotides: TGTGCCACCAGCAGAGAAAAGGGACCGGGTGGGAGGGAGCAGTACTTC. Protein product: CATSREKGPGGREQYF. V is TRBV15 and J is TRBJ2-7; possible D gene TRBD2, 6 bases. Germline-derived CDR1 and CDR2 are LNHNV and YYDKDF (reference sequence). The ends were cut back, 0 bases at V and 7 bases at J, with 19 bases in the middle. CDR3 length: 16 residues.

The chain combines TRBV7-8 with TRBJ1-1; 7 positions match TRBD1. V was pared by 4 bases and J by 0 bases, with 5 bases of the junction left unmatched. The germline CDR1 and CDR2 sequences are SGHVS and FQNEAQ. The CDR3 is 15 amino acids. CDR3 amino acids: CASSSTGLLNTEAFF. As DNA, the CDR3 is TGTGCCAGCAGCTCGACAGGGCTACTGAACACTGAAGCTTTCTTT.